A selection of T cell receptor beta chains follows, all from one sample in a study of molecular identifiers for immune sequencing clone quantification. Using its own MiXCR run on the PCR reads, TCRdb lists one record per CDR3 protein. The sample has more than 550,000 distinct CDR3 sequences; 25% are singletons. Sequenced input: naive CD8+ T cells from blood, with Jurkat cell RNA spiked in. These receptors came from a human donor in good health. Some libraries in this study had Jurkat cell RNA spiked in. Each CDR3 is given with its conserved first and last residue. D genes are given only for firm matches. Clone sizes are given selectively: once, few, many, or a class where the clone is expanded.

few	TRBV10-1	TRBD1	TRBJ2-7	TGCGCCAGCAGTGAGAGGACAGGCCTACGAGAGCAGTACTTC	CASSERTGLREQYF
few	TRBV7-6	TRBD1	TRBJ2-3	TGTGCCAGCAGATTAACAGGGGGCGCAGATACGCAGTATTTT	CASRLTGGADTQYF
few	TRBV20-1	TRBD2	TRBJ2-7	TGCAGTGCTCCGTCTAGCGGGGGGCCATACGAGCAGTACTTC	CSAPSSGGPYEQYF
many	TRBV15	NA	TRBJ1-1	TGTGCCACCAGCAGAGAGGATGACACTGAAGCTTTCTTT	CATSREDDTEAFF
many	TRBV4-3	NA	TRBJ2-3	TGCGCCAGCAGCCAAGATGGGTCTAGGACGCAGTATTTT	CASSQDGSRTQYF
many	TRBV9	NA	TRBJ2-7	TGTGCCAGCAGCGTAGGCCGAAGCTCCTACGAGCAGTACTTC	CASSVGRSSYEQYF
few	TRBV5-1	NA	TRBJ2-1	TGCGCCAGCAGCCCGACAGACCACGAGCGGTTCTTC	CASSPTDHERFF
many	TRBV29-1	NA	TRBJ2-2	TGCAGCGTTGAGCTACCCCGTCCCGGGGAGCTGTTTTTT	CSVELPRPGELFF
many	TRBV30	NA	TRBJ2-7	TGTGCCTGGAGTGACCCTCTCCGACCGGGCCGCTACGAGCAGTACTTC	CAWSDPLRPGRYEQYF
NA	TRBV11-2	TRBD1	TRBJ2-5	TGTGCCAGCAGTCACAGGGGCGACCAAGAGACCCAGTACTTC	CASSHRGDQETQYF
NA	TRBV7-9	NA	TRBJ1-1	TGTGCCAGCAGCTTAGCGGCCCGGGCGAACACTGAAGCTTTCTTT	CASSLAARANTEAFF
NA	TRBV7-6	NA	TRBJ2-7	TGTGCCAGCAGCAAACAGGGTGGGCCTGAGCAGTACTTC	CASSKQGGPEQYF
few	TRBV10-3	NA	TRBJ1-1	TGTGCCATCAGTGAGCTAGGGACAACTGCATCGGGAGCTGAAGCTTTCTTT	CAISELGTTASGAEAFF
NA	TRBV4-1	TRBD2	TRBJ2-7	TGCGCCAGCAGCCCCATTAGGGGAGGGATGAACGAGCAGTACTTC	CASSPIRGGMNEQYF
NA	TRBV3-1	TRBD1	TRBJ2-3	TGTGCCAGCAGCCAAGTGGTAGGGGGCACAGCTACGCAGTATTTT	CASSQVVGGTATQYF
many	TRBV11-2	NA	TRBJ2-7	TGTGCCAGCAGCTTCAGTCCGGGGGAGCAGTACTTC	CASSFSPGEQYF